What follows are 30 T cell receptor beta chains derived from one specimen sequenced in a study of human T cells and chemical hapten exposure. Documented time point: patch test 3, about 24 weeks after DPC sensitization. Documented treatment: therapeutic diphenylcyclopropenone sensitization with weekly scalp DPC. TCRdb independently ran MiXCR on the RACE reads; one entry per CDR3 protein. This repertoire shows under 200,000 distinct CDR3 sequences, around 30% found once; its top ten account for about 2%. Sequencing was performed on whole blood, taken in connection with sensitization to the hapten diphenylcyclopropenone (DPC). Receptors originate from a woman aged 18-29 years with alopecia areata. Some clones in this sample may be carry-over from other donors' samples.

V and J are TRBV29-1 and TRBJ2-1; 10 nucleotides align to TRBD2. The V gene end was trimmed by 5 bases and the J gene end by 2 bases; junction bases not matched to a gene: 15. The germline CDR1 and CDR2 sequences are SQVTM and ANQGSEA. The CDR3 has 18 residues. The chain's CDR3 is CSVTSGRANFNPYNEQFF. The CDR3 region has the DNA TGCAGCGTTACGAGCGGGAGGGCTAATTTCAACCCCTACAATGAGCAGTTCTTC.

This clonotype is a singleton in its sample. The genes are TRBV6-5 and TRBJ2-5; the D gene is possibly TRBD2 (5 bases). Trimming stripped 6 bases from V and 3 bases from J, with 14 bases between. The CDR3 loop spans 14 amino acids. Germline assignment: CDR1 MNHEY and CDR2 SVGAGI. This CDR3 is CASRETGIKETQYF. The CDR3 DNA sequence: TGTGCCAGCAGGGAGACCGGGATAAAAGAGACCCAGTACTTC.

The chain recombines TRBV7-6 with TRBJ2-7; possibly TRBD1 for D (5 bases). CDR1 is SGHVS and CDR2 is FNYEAQ in the germline V gene. V was cut by 5 bases and J by 2 bases, with 10 bases left in between. The CDR3 sequence is 13 residues long. CDR3 region: CASSPARAYEQYF. CDR3 sequence (DNA): TGTGCCAGCAGCCCCGCCAGGGCCTACGAGCAGTACTTC.

The V and J genes are TRBV27 and TRBJ2-5; possible D gene TRBD1, 5 bases. CDR1 MNHEY and CDR2 SMNVEV come from the germline V gene (reference sequence). The CDR3 contains 13 residues. The V end was cut by 4 bases, the J end by 8 bases, with 14 bases between. CDR3 bases: TGTGCCAGCAGTTCACAGGTCCCGGATACCCAGTACTTC. Its translation is CASSSQVPDTQYF.

A few counts support this clonotype. This rearrangement joins TRBV12-3 or TRBV12-4 to TRBJ2-3; 7 nucleotides line up with TRBD1. This CDR3 region has 16 residues. Germline trimming cut 6 bases from V and 4 bases from J; bases unmatched to any gene: 13. The CDR3 DNA sequence: TGTGCCAGCAGGCCGCCGGGTAGGGGGCTTGCAGATACGCAGTATTTT. This translates into CASRPPGRGLADTQYF.

This clonotype occurred once. The chain links TRBV29-1 to TRBJ2-7; perhaps TRBD2 as D (8 bases). The V gene's germline CDR1 is SQVTM and CDR2 ANQGSEA. Trimming cost V 4 bases and J 3 bases, with 13 bases left between them. This CDR3 has 13 residues. The CDR3 nucleotides are TGCAGCGTTGTCGGGAGGGACAGCTACGAGCAGTACTTC. Translating it yields CSVVGRDSYEQYF.

This clonotype was recorded a few times. This chain uses TRBV10-3 with TRBJ1-1; no clear D. Germline CDR1 and CDR2: ENHRY and SYGVKD. This CDR3 contains 12 residues. Trimming left V 6 bases short and J 3 bases short, with 8 bases between. CDR3 sequence: CAIRGGDTEAFF. DNA of the CDR3: TGTGCCATCAGGGGCGGAGACACTGAAGCTTTCTTT.

The CDR3 protein is CASSSQGFEQFF. The CDR3 region has the DNA TGTGCCAGCAGCTCCCAGGGGTTTGAGCAGTTCTTC. The chain uses TRBV7-2 and TRBJ2-1; weak D call: TRBD1 (6 bases). Trimming removed 4 bases at V and 9 bases at J, with 10 bases between. The CDR3 has 12 amino acids. Germline V gene sequence: CDR1 SGHTA, CDR2 FQGNSA.

This sequence joins TRBV3-1 and TRBJ1-1; tentative D call: TRBD1 (5 bases). Trimming took off 5 bases at V and 12 bases at J, with 19 bases between the two ends. In germline, CDR1 is LGHDT, CDR2 YNNKEL (reference sequence). This CDR3 comprises 13 residues. The CDR3 region is CASSTGPGGNTFF. The DNA of the CDR3 is TGTGCCAGCAGCACCGGACCGGGGGGTAATACTTTCTTT.

In its sample, this clonotype was seen a few times. V usage is TRBV4-3 and J usage is TRBJ2-2, with TRBD2 as a possible D gene (6 bases). The V and J ends lost 1 base and 4 bases respectively, with 13 bases between them. This CDR3 region has 16 residues. From germline, CDR1 is LGHNA and CDR2 YSLEER. Here the CDR3 reads CASSQVGGLSTGELFF. As DNA, the CDR3 is TGCGCCAGCAGCCAAGTGGGGGGTCTTAGCACCGGGGAGCTGTTTTTT.

J is TRBJ2-5 and V is TRBV4-1, with TRBD1 identical over 7 bases. Unmatched junction bases numbered 8, after V lost 1 base and J lost 3 bases. The CDR3 sequence is 16 residues long. The germline CDR1 and CDR2 sequences are MGHRA and YSYEKL. The CDR3 coding sequence is TGCGCCAGCAGCCAAGGGGACAGCCCGGTCGAAGAGACCCAGTACTTC. Amino acids: CASSQGDSPVEETQYF.

The chain uses TRBV20-1 and TRBJ2-6; a weak D match, TRBD1 (5 bases). The V gene lost 0 bases and the J gene lost 4 bases, with 10 bases spanning the gap. CDR3 length equals 15 residues. Germline CDR1 and CDR2: DFQATT and SNEGSKA (reference sequence). The CDR3 DNA sequence: TGCAGTGCTAGAGATAAGGGGTCAGGGGCCAACGTCCTGACTTTC. It is translated as CSARDKGSGANVLTF.

The chain recombines TRBV11-2 with TRBJ2-1; D call uncertain. The CDR3 length is 15 residues. V was trimmed by 1 base and J by 1 base, leaving 8 bases between them. From germline, CDR1 is SGHAT and CDR2 FQNNGV. The CDR3 region is CASSLGGRSYNEQFF. DNA for the CDR3: TGTGCCAGCAGCTTAGGGGGAAGGTCCTACAATGAGCAGTTCTTC.

V is TRBV27 and J is TRBJ1-6, with 7 bases matching TRBD1. The trim removed 2 bases at V and 8 bases at J, leaving 6 bases unmatched. Germline values: CDR1 MNHEY, CDR2 SMNVEV (reference sequence). This CDR3 comprises 15 residues. This CDR3 is CASSLGQGGHSPLHF. The CDR3, as DNA: TGTGCCAGCAGTTTAGGGCAGGGGGGGCATTCACCCCTCCACTTT.

The chain uses TRBV4-1 and TRBJ2-3; D could derive from TRBD1 or TRBD2 (5 bases each). Trimming pared 6 bases from V and 4 bases from J, leaving 17 bases between. There are 15 residues in the CDR3. Germline CDR1 MGHRA, CDR2 YSYEKL. The CDR3 DNA follows: TGCGCCAGCAGTCCATTTCCCCTGGGGGCAGATACGCAGTATTTT. Its translation: CASSPFPLGADTQYF.

This clonotype appeared a few times. The V gene is TRBV10-3, the J gene TRBJ1-2; weak D call: TRBD1 (5 bases). CDR3 size: 15 residues. Germline CDR1 ENHRY, CDR2 SYGVKD. The V gene lost 6 bases and the J gene lost 5 bases, with 19 bases spanning the gap. The CDR3 spells CAISVGRFEGYGYTF. The DNA of the CDR3 is TGTGCCATCAGCGTCGGGCGGTTTGAGGGGTATGGCTACACCTTC.

The chain employs TRBV29-1 and TRBJ1-4; D not resolved. Trimming stripped 4 bases from V and 8 bases from J, with 5 bases between. CDR3 length equals 10 residues. Germline CDR1 and CDR2: SQVTM and ANQGSEA. The CDR3 spells CSVGNEKLFF. CDR3 sequence (DNA): TGCAGCGTTGGAAACGAAAAACTGTTTTTT.

The gene calls are TRBV7-3 and TRBJ1-2, with a tentative D call TRBD1 (6 bases). V lost 1 base to trimming and J lost 8 bases, with 11 bases between them. The CDR3 runs 13 residues. The germline V gene encodes CDR1 SGHTA and CDR2 FQGTGA. Here the CDR3 reads CASSLKIGGGYTF. CDR3 bases: TGTGCCAGCAGCTTAAAAATTGGGGGCGGCTACACCTTC.

This clonotype appeared a few times. V and J are TRBV5-1 and TRBJ2-3, with D perhaps being TRBD1 or TRBD2 (5 bases each). CDR1 SGHRS and CDR2 YFSETQ come from the germline V gene. Trimming pared 3 bases from V and 2 bases from J, leaving 10 bases between. This CDR3 has 14 amino acids. CDR3 DNA: TGCGCCAGCAGCTACCGGGACGACACAGATACGCAGTATTTT. This sequence encodes CASSYRDDTDTQYF.

This clonotype was seen only a few times. This chain uses TRBV20-1 with TRBJ2-3; D ambiguous. Germline CDR1 reads DFQATT; CDR2 reads SNEGSKA (reference sequence). Trimming pared 6 bases from V and 1 base from J, leaving 5 bases between. There are 11 residues in the CDR3. The CDR3 is CSAGRTDTQYF. The CDR3 coding sequence is TGCAGTGCCGGGCGCACAGATACGCAGTATTTT.

This sequence joins TRBV5-1 and TRBJ2-2, with TRBD2 as a possible D gene (5 bases). The germline V gene encodes CDR1 SGHRS and CDR2 YFSETQ. With 5 bases removed from V and 4 bases from J, the gap between germline ends came to 18 bases. The CDR3 spans 16 residues. CDR3 sequence (DNA): TGCGCCAGCAGTCTTCCGGGAACCATAGGCACCGGGGAGCTGTTTTTT. Protein sequence: CASSLPGTIGTGELFF.

V gene TRBV20-1 combines with J gene TRBJ1-4; 7 nucleotides line up with TRBD1. CDR1 is DFQATT, CDR2 SNEGSKA, per germline (reference sequence). J lost 5 bases, V lost 6 bases, and 6 bases had no gene match. The CDR3 sequence is 13 residues long. The CDR3 region has the DNA TGCAGTGCAAGGGACAGCCAGAATGAAAAACTGTTTTTT. It is translated as CSARDSQNEKLFF.

This clonotype was recorded a few times. J is TRBJ2-7 and V is TRBV6-2 or TRBV6-3; 9 nucleotides align to TRBD1. This CDR3 contains 15 residues. After removal of 6 bases from V and 1 base from J, the junction contained 7 bases not matched to a gene. The germline gives CDR1 MNHEY, CDR2 SVGEGT. CDR3 in amino acids: CASRRAGTGSYEQYF. CDR3 bases: TGTGCCAGCAGACGAGCCGGGACAGGGTCCTACGAGCAGTACTTC.

V gene TRBV10-1 combines with J gene TRBJ2-1, with D possibly being TRBD1 (7 bases). The V gene lost 10 bases and the J gene lost 5 bases, with 18 bases spanning the gap. The germline gives CDR1 WNHNN, CDR2 SYGVQD (reference sequence). The CDR3 is 14 residues long. As DNA, the CDR3 is TGCGCCACCCCGGGGGACAGTGGGAACAATGAGCAGTTCTTC. This translates into CATPGDSGNNEQFF.

In this sample, this clonotype turned up a few times. V gene TRBV3-2 combines with J gene TRBJ2-3; whether TRBD2, the table's D call, matches the DNA was not checked. TRBV3-2 is listed as a pseudogene. The CDR3 sequence is 15 residues long. In nucleotides, the CDR3 is TGTGCCAGCAGCCAGGCACTAGCGGGGGGCCCTCTTCAGTATTTT. Translated: CASSQALAGGPLQYF.

This clonotype was counted only a few times. The chain combines TRBV5-1 with TRBJ2-1; TRBD1 matches at 9 bases. V was pared by 2 bases and J by 4 bases, with 4 bases of the junction left unmatched. The CDR3 loop spans 15 amino acids. Germline V gene data show CDR1 as SGHRS and CDR2 as YFSETQ. CDR3 amino acids: CASSLGTGNYNEQFF. CDR3 in DNA: TGCGCCAGCAGCTTAGGGACAGGGAATTACAATGAGCAGTTCTTC. The whole variable domain, remainder taken from reference TRBV5-1 and TRBJ2-1, is KAGVTQTPRYLIKTRGQQVTLSCSPISGHRSVSWYQQTPGQGLQFLFEYFSETQRNKGNFPGRFSGRQFSNSRSEMNVSTLELGDSALYLCASSLGTGNYNEQFFGPGTRLTVL.

The V gene is TRBV5-1, the J gene TRBJ1-2; 9 bases match TRBD1. J gave up 2 bases and V 4 bases, and 12 bases lay outside the gene matches. Germline V gene lookup returns CDR1 SGHRS and CDR2 YFSETQ. CDR3 size: 17 residues. The CDR3: CASSPGGSGTGNYGYTF. Here the CDR3 DNA reads TGCGCCAGCAGCCCGGGAGGATCCGGGACAGGGAACTATGGCTACACCTTC.

The chain links TRBV28 to TRBJ2-2, with D perhaps matching TRBD1 (5 bases). Germline lookup yields CDR1 MDHEN and CDR2 SYDVKM. CDR3 length: 15 amino acids. The germline V and J ends were trimmed by 7 bases and 4 bases, with 16 bases remaining between them. Here the CDR3 DNA reads TGTGCCAGCACCAGACCTATAGGGGTCACCGGGGAGCTGTTTTTT. It codes for CASTRPIGVTGELFF.

This chain uses TRBV9 with TRBJ1-6; D might be TRBD1 (5 bases). The germline V gene has CDR1 SGDLS and CDR2 YYNGEE. This CDR3 comprises 15 residues. V gave up 1 base and J gave up 6 bases, with 11 bases separating them. CDR3 DNA: TGTGCCAGCAGCGTAAAGGGGTCGGCTAATTCACCCCTCCACTTT. It specifies CASSVKGSANSPLHF.

The CDR3 DNA follows: TGCAGCGTGGGACCGAACACCGGGGAGCTGTTTTTT. Translated: CSVGPNTGELFF. The rearrangement uses TRBV29-1 and TRBJ2-2; D possibly matches TRBD1 or TRBD2 (5 bases each). Trimming cost V 6 bases and J 0 bases, with 5 bases left between them. Germline V gives CDR1 SQVTM, CDR2 ANQGSEA. The CDR3 sequence is 12 residues long.